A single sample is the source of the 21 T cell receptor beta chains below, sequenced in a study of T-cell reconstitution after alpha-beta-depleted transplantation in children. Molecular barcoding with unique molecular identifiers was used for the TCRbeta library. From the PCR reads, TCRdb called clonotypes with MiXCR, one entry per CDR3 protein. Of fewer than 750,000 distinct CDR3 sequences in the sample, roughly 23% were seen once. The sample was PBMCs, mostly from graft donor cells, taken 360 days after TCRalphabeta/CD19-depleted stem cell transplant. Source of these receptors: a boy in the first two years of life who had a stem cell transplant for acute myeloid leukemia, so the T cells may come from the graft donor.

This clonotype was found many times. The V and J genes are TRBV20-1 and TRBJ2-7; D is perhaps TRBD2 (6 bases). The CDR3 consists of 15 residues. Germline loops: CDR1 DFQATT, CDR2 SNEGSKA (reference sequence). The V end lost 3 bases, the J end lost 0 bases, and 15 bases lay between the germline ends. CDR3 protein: CSARGGRRNSYEQYV. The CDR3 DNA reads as TGCAGTGCTAGGGGGGGACGTCGAAACTCCTACGAGCAGTACGTC.

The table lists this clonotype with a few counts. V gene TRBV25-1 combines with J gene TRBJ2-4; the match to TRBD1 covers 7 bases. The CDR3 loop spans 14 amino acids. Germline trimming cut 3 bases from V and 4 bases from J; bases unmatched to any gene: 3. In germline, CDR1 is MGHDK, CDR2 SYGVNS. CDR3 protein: CASSDRDRKNIQYF. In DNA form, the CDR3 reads TGTGCCAGCAGTGACCGGGACAGAAAAAACATTCAGTACTTC.

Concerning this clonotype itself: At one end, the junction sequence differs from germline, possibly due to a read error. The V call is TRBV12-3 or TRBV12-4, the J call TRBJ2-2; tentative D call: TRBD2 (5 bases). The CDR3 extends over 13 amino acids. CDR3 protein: CATCGMNTGEMFF. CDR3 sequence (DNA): TGTGCCACATGTGGGATGAACACCGGGGAGATGTTTTTT.

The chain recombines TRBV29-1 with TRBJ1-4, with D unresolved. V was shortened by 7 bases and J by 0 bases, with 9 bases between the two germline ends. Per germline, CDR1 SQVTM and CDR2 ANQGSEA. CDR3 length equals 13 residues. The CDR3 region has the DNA TGCAGCGCGTGCCTCGCAACTAATGAAAAACTGTTTTTT. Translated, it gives CSACLATNEKLFF. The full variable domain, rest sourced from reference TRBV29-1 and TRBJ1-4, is SAVISQKPSRDICQRGTSLTIQCQVDSQVTMMFWYRQQPGQSLTLIATANQGSEATYESGFVIDKFPISRPNLTFSTLTVSNMSPEDSSIYLCSACLATNEKLFFGSGTQLSVL.

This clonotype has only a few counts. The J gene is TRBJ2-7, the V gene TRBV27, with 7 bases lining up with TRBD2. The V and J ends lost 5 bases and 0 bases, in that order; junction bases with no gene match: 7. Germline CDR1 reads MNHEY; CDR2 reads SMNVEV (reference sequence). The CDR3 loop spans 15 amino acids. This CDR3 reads CASSKTSGASYEQYV. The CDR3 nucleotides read TGTGCCAGCAGTAAAACAAGCGGGGCCTCCTACGAGCAGTACGTC.

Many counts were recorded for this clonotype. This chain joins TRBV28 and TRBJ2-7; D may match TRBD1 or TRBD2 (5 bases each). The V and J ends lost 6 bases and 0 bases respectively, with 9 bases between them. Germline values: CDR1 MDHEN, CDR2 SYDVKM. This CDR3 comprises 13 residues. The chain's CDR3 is CASRGRFSYEQYV. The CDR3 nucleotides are TGTGCCAGCAGGGGACGGTTCTCCTACGAGCAGTACGTC.

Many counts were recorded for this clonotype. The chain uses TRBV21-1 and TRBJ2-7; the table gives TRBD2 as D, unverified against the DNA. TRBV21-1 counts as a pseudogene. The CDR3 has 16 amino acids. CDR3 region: CASSKDLGTRAYEQYF. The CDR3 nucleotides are TGTGCCAGCAGCAAAGACCTTGGGACTAGGGCCTACGAGCAGTACTTC.

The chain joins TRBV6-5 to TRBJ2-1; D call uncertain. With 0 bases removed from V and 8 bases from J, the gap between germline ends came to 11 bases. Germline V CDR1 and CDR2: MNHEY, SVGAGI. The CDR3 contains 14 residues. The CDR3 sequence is CASSYSKWYDEQFF. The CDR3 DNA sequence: TGTGCCAGCAGTTACTCGAAGTGGTACGATGAGCAGTTCTTC.

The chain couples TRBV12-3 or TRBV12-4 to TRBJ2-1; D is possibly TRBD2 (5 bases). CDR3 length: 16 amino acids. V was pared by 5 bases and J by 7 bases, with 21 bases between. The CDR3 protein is CASSKSGFLKQNEQFF. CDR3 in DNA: TGTGCCAGCAGTAAATCGGGGTTTCTGAAACAGAATGAGCAGTTCTTC.

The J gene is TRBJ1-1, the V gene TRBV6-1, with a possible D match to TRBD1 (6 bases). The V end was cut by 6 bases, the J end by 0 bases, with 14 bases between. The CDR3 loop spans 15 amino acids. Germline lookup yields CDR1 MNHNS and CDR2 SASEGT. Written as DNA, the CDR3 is TGTGCCAGCAGAGAACCAGGGGACCTGAACACTGAAGCTTTCTTT. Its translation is CASREPGDLNTEAFF.

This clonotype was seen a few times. CDR3 protein: CASSYSKTGDYNEQFF. CDR3 DNA sequence: TGTGCCAGCAGTTACTCGAAGACAGGGGACTACAATGAGCAGTTCTTC. The rearrangement uses TRBV6-2 or TRBV6-3 and TRBJ2-1; 8 bases are shared with TRBD1. The ends lost 0 bases at V and 3 bases at J; junction bases unmatched: 4. There are 16 residues in the CDR3. The germline CDR1 and CDR2 sequences are MNHEY and SVGEGT.

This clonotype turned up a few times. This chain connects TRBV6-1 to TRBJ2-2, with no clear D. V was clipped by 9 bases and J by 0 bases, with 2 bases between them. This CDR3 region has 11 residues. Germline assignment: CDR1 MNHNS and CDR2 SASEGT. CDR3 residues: CASANTGELFF. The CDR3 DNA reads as TGTGCCAGTGCGAACACCGGGGAGCTGTTTTTT.

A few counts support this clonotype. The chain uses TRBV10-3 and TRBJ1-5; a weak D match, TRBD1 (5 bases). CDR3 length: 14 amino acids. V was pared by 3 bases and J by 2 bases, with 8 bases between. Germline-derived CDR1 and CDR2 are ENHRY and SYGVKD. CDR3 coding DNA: TGTGCCATCAGTGATGGAGGGGGCAATCAGCCCCAGCATTTT. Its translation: CAISDGGGNQPQHF.

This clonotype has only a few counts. The CDR3 loop reads CASTPDQETQYF. For the CDR3, the DNA is TGTGCCAGCACCCCGGACCAAGAGACCCAGTACTTC. The chain uses TRBV6-5 and TRBJ2-5; D remains ambiguous. Germline V lookup: CDR1 MNHEY, CDR2 SVGAGI. Trimming took 7 bases from V and 0 from J, leaving 6 bases between them. The CDR3 covers 12 residues.

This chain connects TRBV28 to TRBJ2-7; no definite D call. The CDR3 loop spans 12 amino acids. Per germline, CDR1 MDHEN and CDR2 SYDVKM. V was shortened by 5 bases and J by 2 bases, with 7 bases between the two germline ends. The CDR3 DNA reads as TGTGCCAGCAGTCCCCGAGCCTACGAGCAGTACGTC. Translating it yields CASSPRAYEQYV.

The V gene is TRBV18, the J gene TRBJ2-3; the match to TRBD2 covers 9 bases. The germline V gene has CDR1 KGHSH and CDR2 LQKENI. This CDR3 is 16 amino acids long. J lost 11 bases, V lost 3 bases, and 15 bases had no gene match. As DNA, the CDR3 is TGTGCCAGCTCACCGCTGGCTAGCGGGGAGGTTGGTGTGCAGTATTTT. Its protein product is CASSPLASGEVGVQYF.

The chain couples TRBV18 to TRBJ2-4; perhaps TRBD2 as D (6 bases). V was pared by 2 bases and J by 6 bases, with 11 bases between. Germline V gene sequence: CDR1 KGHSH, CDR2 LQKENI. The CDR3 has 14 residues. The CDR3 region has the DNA TGTGCCAGCTCACCATCACGGGGGTTAAACATTCAGTACTTC. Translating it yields CASSPSRGLNIQYF.

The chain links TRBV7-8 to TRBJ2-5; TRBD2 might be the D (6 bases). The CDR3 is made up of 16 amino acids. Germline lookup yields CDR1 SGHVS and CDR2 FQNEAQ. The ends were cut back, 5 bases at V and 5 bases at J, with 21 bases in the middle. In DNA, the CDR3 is TGTGCCAGCAGCCCCCTCGGGGCAGGTCGGGGGGAGACCCAGTACTTC. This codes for CASSPLGAGRGETQYF.

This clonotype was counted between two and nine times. The chain's CDR3 is CASSASSQGSTNEKLFF. CDR3 DNA sequence: TGTGCCAGCAGTGCCTCCTCCCAGGGTTCAACTAATGAAAAACTGTTTTTT. The gene calls are TRBV6-1 and TRBJ1-4; the D gene is possibly TRBD1 (5 bases). Germline assignment: CDR1 MNHNS and CDR2 SASEGT. V lost 4 bases and J lost 0, with 15 bases in between. The CDR3 contains 17 residues.

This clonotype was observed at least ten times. Here the CDR3 reads CASSIRRFRDEQYV. CDR3 DNA sequence: TGTGCCAGCAGCATAAGACGGTTTAGGGACGAGCAGTACGTC. This chain joins TRBV9 and TRBJ2-7, with D unclear. Trimming removed 4 bases at V and 5 bases at J, with 16 bases between. In germline, CDR1 is SGDLS, CDR2 YYNGEE. This CDR3 is built from 14 residues.

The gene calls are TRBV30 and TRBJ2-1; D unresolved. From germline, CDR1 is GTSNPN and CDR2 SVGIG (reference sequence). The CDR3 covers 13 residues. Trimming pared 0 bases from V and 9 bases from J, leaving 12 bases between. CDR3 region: CAWSVNPSTEQFF. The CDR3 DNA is TGTGCCTGGAGTGTAAATCCCAGCACTGAGCAGTTCTTC.